These 30 T cell receptor beta chains came from one sample sequenced in a study of identical twins. TCRdb independently ran MiXCR on the 5' RACE reads; one entry per CDR3 protein. The data hold roughly 720,000 distinct CDR3 sequences, with around a sixth observed a single time. These data were also reused for a study on T cells expressing NK-cell markers.

The specimen was PBMCs. The receptors stem from a woman aged 18-29 years in good health.

This clonotype was seen more than once but under ten times. This chain connects TRBV5-4 to TRBJ2-3; no reliable D call. Germline V gene lookup returns CDR1 SGHNT and CDR2 YYREEE (reference sequence). This CDR3 comprises 12 residues. V lost 4 bases and J lost 7, with 10 bases in between. Written as DNA, the CDR3 is TGTGCCAGCAGCCTTTCCACTTATACGCAGTATTTT. Its translation: CASSLSTYTQYF.

This clonotype was seen at least ten times. V and J are TRBV5-1 and TRBJ2-5, with D possibly being TRBD1 (6 bases). V was shortened by 0 bases and J by 2 bases, with 8 bases between the two germline ends. From germline, CDR1 is SGHRS and CDR2 YFSETQ. The length of the CDR3 is 14 residues. The CDR3 nucleotides are TGCGCCAGCAGCTTGGCCGGACAGCAAGAGACCCAGTACTTC. This codes for CASSLAGQQETQYF. The full variable domain, its missing parts supplied by reference TRBV5-1 and TRBJ2-5, is KAGVTQTPRYLIKTRGQQVTLSCSPISGHRSVSWYQQTPGQGLQFLFEYFSETQRNKGNFPGRFSGRQFSNSRSEMNVSTLELGDSALYLCASSLAGQQETQYFGPGTRLLVL.

The table lists this clonotype with a few counts. Since a much larger clone is just one base distant, this may be a read error. The conserved phenylalanine or tryptophan is not found at the CDR3 terminus, so this likely reflects a read error. The chain has TRBV10-3 and TRBJ2-7; 10 bases fit TRBD2. Germline assignment: CDR1 ENHRY and CDR2 SYGVKD. The CDR3 is 15 residues long. Trimming cost V 5 bases and J 5 bases; bases outside gene matches: 9. In DNA, the CDR3 is TGTGCCATCAGTCGGAGCGGGAGGGCCAGGAACGAGCAGTACTTG. It translates to CAISRSGRARNEQYL.

This clonotype was detected a few times. The CDR3 spells CATSTGDGELFF. As DNA, the CDR3 is TGTGCCACCTCGACAGGGGACGGGGAGCTGTTTTTT. The chain combines TRBV9 with TRBJ2-2; 8 bases match TRBD1. The CDR3 extends over 12 amino acids. The V gene's germline CDR1 is SGDLS and CDR2 YYNGEE. The J segment lost 7 bases and the V segment lost 9 bases, leaving 5 bases of the junction unmatched. The full variable domain, in which reference TRBV9 and TRBJ2-2 provide the parts outside the CDR3, is DSGVTQTPKHLITATGQRVTLRCSPRSGDLSVYWYQQSLDQGLQFLIQYYNGEERAKGNILERFSAQQFPDLHSELNLSSLELGDSALYFCATSTGDGELFFGEGSRLTVL.

This clonotype appeared many times. The rearrangement links TRBV5-1 to TRBJ1-1; D unclear. The CDR3 loop spans 14 amino acids. Trimming removed 0 bases at V and 1 base at J, with 7 bases between. Germline assignment: CDR1 SGHRS and CDR2 YFSETQ. The CDR3 DNA reads TGCGCCAGCAGCTTGGAGGTGGGGAACACTGAAGCTTTCTTT. Its translation: CASSLEVGNTEAFF.

This clonotype came up many times. The chain links TRBV12-3 or TRBV12-4 to TRBJ1-2; D is ambiguous. CDR3 length equals 11 residues. V was cut by 6 bases and J by 8 bases, with 10 bases left in between. Written as DNA, the CDR3 is TGTGCCAGCAGCCGCTTGGGAGGCTACACCTTC. It encodes CASSRLGGYTF.

The chain uses TRBV7-9 and TRBJ1-1; D uncertain. The germline CDR1 and CDR2 sequences are SEHNR and FQNEAQ (reference sequence). Trimming left V 4 bases short and J 3 bases short, with 9 bases between. The CDR3 sequence is 13 residues long. The CDR3 is CASSSGGYTEAFF. CDR3 DNA: TGTGCCAGCAGCTCAGGCGGGTACACTGAAGCTTTCTTT.

This clonotype came up many times. The CDR3 spells CASSSTRVNEQFF. Here the CDR3 DNA reads TGTGCCAGCAGCTCGACTAGGGTCAATGAGCAGTTCTTC. The chain carries TRBV6-5 and TRBJ2-1, with TRBD2 as a possible D gene (6 bases). The CDR3 is 13 residues long. Per germline, CDR1 MNHEY and CDR2 SVGAGI. The ends were cut back, 6 bases at V and 6 bases at J, with 12 bases in the middle.

This sequence joins TRBV15 and TRBJ2-1; 7 nucleotides line up with TRBD1. Germline V gene lookup returns CDR1 LNHNV and CDR2 YYDKDF (reference sequence). Losses at the gene ends were 0 bases for V and 10 bases for J; bases not matched to a gene: 9. The length of the CDR3 is 15 residues. DNA of the CDR3: TGTGCCACCAGCAGAGACCCGACAGGGTTTGAGGAGCAGTTCTTC. Translating it yields CATSRDPTGFEEQFF.

Only a few counts were recorded for this clonotype. The chain has TRBV6-2 or TRBV6-3 and TRBJ2-1, with 12 bases fitting TRBD1. V trimming: 5 bases; J trimming: 6 bases; junction bases outside the gene matches: 5. The germline gives CDR1 MNHEY, CDR2 SVGEGT. The CDR3 has 15 residues. The CDR3 sequence is CASSEGQGARNEQFF. In DNA, the CDR3 is TGTGCCAGCAGTGAGGGACAGGGGGCGCGCAATGAGCAGTTCTTC.

The V call is TRBV28, the J call TRBJ2-4, with a possible D match to TRBD1 (6 bases). This CDR3 has 13 residues. V lost 3 bases and J lost 7, with 10 bases in between. CDR1 is MDHEN, CDR2 SYDVKM, per germline. CDR3 in DNA: TGTGCCAGCAGTTTCGGGCAGGGGAACATTCAGTACTTC. This translates into CASSFGQGNIQYF.

This clonotype was seen repeatedly, ten times or more. The chain carries TRBV20-1 and TRBJ2-4; D is ambiguous. Germline-derived CDR1 and CDR2 are DFQATT and SNEGSKA (reference sequence). The CDR3 has 15 residues. V lost 3 bases, J lost 6 bases, and 18 bases lay in between. CDR3 residues: CSASSGLLGINIQYF. The CDR3 DNA reads as TGCAGTGCTAGTTCTGGGTTGTTGGGAATAAACATTCAGTACTTC.

In its sample, this clonotype was seen a few times. V usage is TRBV20-1 and J usage is TRBJ1-3; D gene unclear. Per germline, CDR1 DFQATT and CDR2 SNEGSKA (reference sequence). V lost 1 base, J lost 0 bases, and 4 bases lay in between. The CDR3 spans 13 residues. The CDR3 DNA follows: TGCAGTGCTAGAGGCAACTCTGGAAACACCATATATTTT. It specifies CSARGNSGNTIYF.

The rearrangement uses TRBV20-1 and TRBJ1-5; TRBD1 agrees at 7 bases. With V trimmed by 2 bases and J by 2 bases, 3 bases remained unmatched. Germline CDR1 and CDR2: DFQATT and SNEGSKA (reference sequence). The length of the CDR3 is 14 residues. In nucleotides, the CDR3 is TGCAGTGCTAGACAAGGGGGCGGCAATCAGCCCCAGCATTTT. Translated, it gives CSARQGGGNQPQHF.

This clonotype was observed a handful of times. V usage is TRBV11-2 and J usage is TRBJ2-1; either TRBD1 or TRBD2 may fit D (5 bases each). Germline CDR1 reads SGHAT; CDR2 reads FQNNGV. The CDR3 contains 16 residues. Trimming left V 1 base short and J 9 bases short, with 19 bases between. CDR3 loop: CASSLGARSPGGEQFF. The CDR3 DNA is TGTGCCAGCAGCTTAGGAGCCAGAAGTCCTGGGGGTGAGCAGTTCTTC.

The rearrangement links TRBV29-1 to TRBJ2-3, with 7 bases fitting TRBD1. Germline CDR1 and CDR2: SQVTM and ANQGSEA. The CDR3 length is 14 residues. The junction had 9 bases not matched to a gene; V was cut back by 7 bases and J by 2 bases. The CDR3 sequence is CSALQGVNTDTQYF. In nucleotides, the CDR3 is TGCAGCGCCCTGCAGGGGGTCAACACAGATACGCAGTATTTT.

The sample holds a few counts of this clonotype. This chain links TRBV9 with TRBJ2-3; D unresolved. This CDR3 is 15 amino acids long. Germline loops: CDR1 SGDLS, CDR2 YYNGEE. The ends were cut back, 0 bases at V and 1 base at J, with 9 bases in the middle. The CDR3 region has the DNA TGTGCCAGCAGCGTAGAGGATTGGGGCACAGATACGCAGTATTTT. Residues: CASSVEDWGTDTQYF.

This clonotype has more than one count but fewer than ten. The chain joins TRBV6-5 to TRBJ2-2; 8 bases align to TRBD2. With 2 bases clipped from V and 7 bases from J, the junction kept 6 bases outside the gene matches. Germline-derived CDR1 and CDR2 are MNHEY and SVGAGI. The CDR3 has 15 amino acids. CDR3 bases: TGTGCCAGCAGTTACATGCGGGGGGCGAGCGGGGAGCTGTTTTTT. This encodes CASSYMRGASGELFF.

The chain is built from TRBV29-1 and TRBJ2-7; possible D gene TRBD1, 6 bases. The CDR3 is made up of 14 amino acids. CDR1 is SQVTM, CDR2 ANQGSEA, per germline. V dropped 6 bases and J dropped 3 bases, with 18 bases sitting between them. The CDR3 sequence: CSVQVGAGYYEQYF. The CDR3 DNA follows: TGCAGCGTCCAGGTGGGGGCAGGGTACTACGAGCAGTACTTC.

The table lists this clonotype with a few counts. The chain is built from TRBV20-1 and TRBJ2-7; 8 bases map to TRBD2. The CDR3 has 14 amino acids. Germline trimming cut 6 bases from V and 6 bases from J; bases unmatched to any gene: 13. Germline loops: CDR1 DFQATT, CDR2 SNEGSKA (reference sequence). In DNA, the CDR3 is TGCAGTGCACAACAGTCGGGAGGGAACGGCGAGCAGTACTTC. The encoded protein is CSAQQSGGNGEQYF.

The chain carries TRBV2 and TRBJ2-4; D is unresolved. The germline gives CDR1 SNHLY, CDR2 FYNNEI. The CDR3 runs 13 residues. V lost 11 bases and J lost 2, with 13 bases in between. The CDR3 is CAFLEISKNIQYF. CDR3 in DNA: TGTGCCTTCCTCGAGATATCCAAAAACATTCAGTACTTC.

This clonotype was seen a few times. The rearrangement joins TRBV29-1 to TRBJ2-3; TRBD2 matches 9 bases. The CDR3 runs to 16 residues. CDR1 is SQVTM, CDR2 ANQGSEA, per germline. V lost 6 bases and J lost 2; bases outside the gene matches: 12. The CDR3 protein is CSVRGSGGFFTDTQYF. For the CDR3, the DNA is TGCAGCGTGAGGGGAAGCGGGGGGTTCTTCACAGATACGCAGTATTTT.

CDR3 residues: CSARDGGDHWAKNIQYF. The CDR3 DNA reads as TGCAGTGCTAGAGATGGGGGCGACCACTGGGCCAAAAACATTCAGTACTTC. The chain carries TRBV20-1 and TRBJ2-4; tentatively, D is TRBD1 (6 bases). The CDR3 length is 17 residues. The V gene lost 0 bases and the J gene lost 1 base, with 16 bases spanning the gap. CDR1 DFQATT and CDR2 SNEGSKA come from the germline V gene (reference sequence).

There are a few counts of this clonotype. J is TRBJ2-5 and V is TRBV12-3 or TRBV12-4; D uncertain. Trimming shortened V by 6 bases and J by 5 bases, and 13 bases separated the two germline ends. CDR3 size: 13 residues. CDR3 bases: TGTGCCAGCAGGAGACACGGCGCGGAGACCCAGTACTTC. It translates to CASRRHGAETQYF.

This clonotype showed up just a few times. The chain recombines TRBV25-1 with TRBJ2-7; a possible D gene is TRBD1 (6 bases). CDR1 is MGHDK, CDR2 SYGVNS, per germline. The CDR3 totals 17 residues. V lost 0 bases and J 0 bases, leaving 15 bases between the germline ends. The CDR3 protein is CASSEYMTGSISYEQYF. CDR3 sequence (DNA): TGTGCCAGCAGTGAATATATGACAGGAAGTATCTCCTACGAGCAGTACTTC.

The chain carries TRBV29-1 and TRBJ2-2; 11 nucleotides align to TRBD1. CDR1 SQVTM and CDR2 ANQGSEA come from the germline V gene. This CDR3 has 16 residues. V lost 5 bases to trimming and J lost 5 bases; unmatched junction nucleotides: 10. The chain's CDR3 is CSVHDGQGARTGELFF. In DNA, the CDR3 is TGCAGCGTTCATGACGGACAGGGGGCCAGGACCGGGGAGCTGTTTTTT.

This chain links TRBV12-3 or TRBV12-4 with TRBJ2-3; no reliable D call. The V and J ends lost 7 bases and 14 bases respectively, with 19 bases between them. The CDR3 loop spans 12 amino acids. The CDR3 region is CASTPSTGWMYF. In DNA, the CDR3 is TGTGCCAGCACCCCGTCAACCGGCTGGATGTATTTT.

The V and J genes are TRBV7-9 and TRBJ2-7; TRBD2 is a possible D gene (5 bases). V shed 3 bases and J shed 3 bases, with 12 bases lying between them. CDR1 is SEHNR and CDR2 is FQNEAQ in the germline V gene (reference sequence). This CDR3 spans 14 amino acids. CDR3 amino acids: CASSFGDRFYEQYF. The CDR3, as DNA: TGTGCCAGCAGCTTCGGGGATAGGTTCTACGAGCAGTACTTC.

This clonotype came up once. V and J are TRBV29-1 and TRBJ2-5; D unresolved. The V end lost 7 bases, the J end lost 7 bases, and 16 bases lay between the germline ends. Germline assignment: CDR1 SQVTM and CDR2 ANQGSEA. This CDR3 is built from 12 residues. CDR3 coding DNA: TGCAGCGGTTCCGGCCGGAGCACGACCCAGTACTTC. Protein sequence: CSGSGRSTTQYF.

The rearrangement joins TRBV5-1 to TRBJ2-1, with TRBD2 matching 7 bases. CDR3 length equals 16 residues. Losses at the gene ends were 4 bases for V and 3 bases for J; bases not matched to a gene: 10. CDR1 and CDR2 from the germline V gene are SGHRS and YFSETQ. The CDR3, as DNA: TGCGCCAGCAGCCCGGGGACTATCCTATACTACAATGAGCAGTTCTTC. It specifies CASSPGTILYYNEQFF.